What follows are 3 T cell receptor beta chains derived from one specimen sequenced in a study of blood T cell repertoires in COVID-19. Sequencing used immunoSEQ multiplex PCR; TCRdb keeps in-frame clones, though not all of them. The sample lists roughly 160,000 clones; 81% were seen once. Sequenced input: PBMCs or T cells enriched from blood (not recorded which). The origin of the receptors is a middle-aged woman with acute COVID-19.

The V call is TRBV19, the J call TRBJ2-3, with a weak D call TRBD1 (6 bases). The germline CDR1 and CDR2 sequences are LNHDA and SQIVND (reference sequence). Trimming took off 6 bases at V and 4 bases at J, with 11 bases between the two ends. The CDR3 contains 13 residues. The CDR3 is CASRRGWADTQYF. The CDR3 coding sequence is TGTGCCAGTAGGAGGGGGTGGGCAGATACGCAGTATTTT.

V and J are TRBV6-5 and TRBJ1-3; 10 positions agree with TRBD1. The V gene's germline CDR1 is MNHEY and CDR2 SVGAGI. The CDR3 contains 14 residues. V trimming: 7 bases; J trimming: 4 bases; junction bases outside the gene matches: 4. CDR3: CASKDRGEGNTIYF. As DNA, the CDR3 is TGTGCCAGCAAGGACAGGGGGGAAGGAAACACCATATATTTT.

In this sample, this clone turned up a few times. CDR3 DNA: TGTGCCAGCAGCTTCGACAGGCCCTCTGGGGCCAACGTCCTGACTTTC. This codes for CASSFDRPSGANVLTF. The V gene is TRBV7-9, the J gene TRBJ2-6; TRBD1 is a possible D gene (6 bases). V lost 3 bases and J 0 bases, leaving 9 bases between the germline ends. CDR3 length equals 16 residues. CDR1 SEHNR and CDR2 FQNEAQ come from the germline V gene (reference sequence).